The 11 T cell receptor beta chains below were found in one sample sequenced in a study of blood T cell repertoires in COVID-19. The data were produced by immunoSEQ multiplex PCR, yet TCRdb's version contains in-frame clones alone and is incomplete. The sample contains more than 100,000 clones, roughly 84% of which appear only once. The specimen was PBMCs or T cells enriched from blood (not recorded which). The origin of the receptors is a woman aged 30 to 39 who had recovered from COVID-19.

CDR3 sequence reads: CASSQRYRGEQYF. CDR3 in DNA: TGTGCCAGCAGCCAACGTTACCGGGGTGAGCAGTACTTC. This rearrangement joins TRBV3-1 (or the pseudogene TRBV3-2) to TRBJ2-7; D possibly corresponds to TRBD2 (5 bases). This CDR3 spans 13 amino acids. Trimming stripped 2 bases from V and 7 bases from J, with 12 bases between. Germline-derived CDR1 and CDR2 are LGHDT and YNNKEL (reference sequence).

The chain is built from TRBV19 and TRBJ1-4, with 10 bases that match TRBD1. The CDR3 covers 15 residues. The germline V gene has CDR1 LNHDA and CDR2 SQIVND (reference sequence). The ends lost 6 bases at V and 7 bases at J; junction bases unmatched: 8. CDR3 sequence reads: CASSYGTGVREKLFF. In DNA form, the CDR3 reads TGTGCCAGTAGCTATGGGACAGGGGTACGTGAAAAACTGTTTTTT.

The genes are TRBV2 and TRBJ2-3, with TRBD1 matching 7 bases. The CDR3 sequence is 14 residues long. Germline V lookup: CDR1 SNHLY, CDR2 FYNNEI. Germline trimming cut 7 bases from V and 1 base from J; bases unmatched to any gene: 5. In nucleotides, the CDR3 is TGTGCCAGCAAGCCTACAGGGGGCACAGATACGCAGTATTTT. This gives the protein CASKPTGGTDTQYF.

The chain has TRBV2 and TRBJ1-2, with TRBD1 matching 12 bases. There are 13 residues in the CDR3. The V and J ends lost 8 bases and 8 bases, in that order; junction bases with no gene match: 6. Germline CDR1 reads SNHLY; CDR2 reads FYNNEI. CDR3 protein: CASRDRGRYGYTF. DNA of the CDR3: TGTGCCAGCCGGGACAGGGGGCGATACGGCTACACCTTC.

This clone was seen once. The chain has TRBV7-8 and TRBJ2-5, with D perhaps matching TRBD1 (6 bases). The CDR3 sequence is 14 residues long. V was clipped by 1 base and J by 5 bases, with 11 bases between them. Germline V gene lookup returns CDR1 SGHVS and CDR2 FQNEAQ. CDR3 in DNA: TGTGCCAGCAGCTTAGAGAGGGGGAAGGAGACCCAGTACTTC. It encodes CASSLERGKETQYF.

The V and J genes are TRBV4-2 and TRBJ1-6; TRBD1 might be the D (5 bases). The CDR3 covers 15 residues. The germline V gene has CDR1 LGHNA and CDR2 YNFKEQ. V lost 0 bases and J lost 18, with 21 bases in between. CDR3 nucleotides: TGTGCCAGCAGCCAAGATAGTGGGGCTCACCTTTTGACCCACTTT. Translated: CASSQDSGAHLLTHF.

This chain uses TRBV25-1 with TRBJ2-6; 9 bases map to TRBD1. This CDR3 is 18 amino acids long. From germline, CDR1 is MGHDK and CDR2 SYGVNS. Trimming cost V 3 bases and J 0 bases; bases outside gene matches: 6. The CDR3 region has the DNA TGTGCCAGCAGTGATTCTGGGACAGGGCCCTCTGGGGCCAACGTCCTGACTTTC. Its protein is CASSDSGTGPSGANVLTF. The full variable domain, its missing parts supplied by reference TRBV25-1 and TRBJ2-6, is EADIYQTPRYLVIGTGKKITLECSQTMGHDKMYWYQQDPGMELHLIHYSYGVNSTEKGDLSSESTVSRIRTEHFPLTLESARPSHTSQYLCASSDSGTGPSGANVLTFGAGSRLTVL.

This clone was seen a single time. The chain has TRBV7-6 and TRBJ2-3; 8 bases agree with TRBD2. Germline assignment: CDR1 SGHVS and CDR2 FNYEAQ. This CDR3 has 18 residues. After removal of 5 bases from V and 0 bases from J, the junction contained 13 bases not matched to a gene. CDR3 sequence reads: CASSLGSGSRSSTDTQYF. CDR3 bases: TGTGCCAGCAGCCTCGGAAGCGGGAGCCGTTCTAGCACAGATACGCAGTATTTT.

In its sample, this clone was seen many times. The V call is TRBV19, the J call TRBJ2-5; 10 bases align to TRBD1. The CDR3 consists of 16 residues. Germline trimming cut 5 bases from V and 1 base from J; bases unmatched to any gene: 7. Germline-derived CDR1 and CDR2 are LNHDA and SQIVND (reference sequence). CDR3 bases: TGTGCCAGTAGTGACAGGGGGCAATCAAGCCAAGAGACCCAGTACTTC. Protein product: CASSDRGQSSQETQYF.

This chain joins TRBV2 and TRBJ2-7; tentative D call: TRBD2 (5 bases). CDR1 and CDR2 (germline): SNHLY, FYNNEI. Between the trimmed V and J ends, which lost 6 bases and 2 bases, there was a span of 23 bases. CDR3 length: 17 amino acids. The CDR3 bases are TGTGCCAGCAGAGCCCCGGTCAGCCTACTAGAGACCTACGAGCAGTACTTC. Translation: CASRAPVSLLETYEQYF.

The rearrangement links TRBV9 to TRBJ2-1; 7 nucleotides align to TRBD2. The V segment lost 4 bases and the J segment 7 bases; nucleotides outside the gene matches: 8. Germline-derived CDR1 and CDR2 are SGDLS and YYNGEE. The CDR3 is made up of 14 amino acids. The CDR3 region is CASSPRLALNEQFF. The DNA for the CDR3 is TGTGCCAGCAGCCCCCGACTAGCTCTGAATGAGCAGTTCTTC.